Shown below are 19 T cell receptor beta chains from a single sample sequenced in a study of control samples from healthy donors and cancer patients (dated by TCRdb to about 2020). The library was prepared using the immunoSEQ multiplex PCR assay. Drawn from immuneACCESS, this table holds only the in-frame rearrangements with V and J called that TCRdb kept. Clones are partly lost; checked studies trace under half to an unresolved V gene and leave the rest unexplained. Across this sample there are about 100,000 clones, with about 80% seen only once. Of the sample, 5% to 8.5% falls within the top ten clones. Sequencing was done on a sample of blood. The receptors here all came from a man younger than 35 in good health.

In nucleotides, the CDR3 is TGTGCCACCAACGTAGGACTCACCGGGGAGCTGTTTTTT. Translation gives CATNVGLTGELFF. V is TRBV24-1 and J is TRBJ2-2; possible D gene TRBD2, 5 bases. Germline CDR1 and CDR2: KGHDR and SFDVKD. The CDR3 is 13 residues long. Trimming removed 8 bases from V and 4 bases from J, with 10 bases in between.

In nucleotides, the CDR3 is TGTGCCAGCAGCCGGGGAGGCTCTGGAAACACCATATATTTT. Translating gives CASSRGGSGNTIYF. J is TRBJ1-3 and V is TRBV3-1 (or the pseudogene TRBV3-2); D not certain. Germline loops: CDR1 LGHDT, CDR2 YNNKEL (reference sequence). The CDR3 totals 14 residues. The V end lost 4 bases, the J end lost 0 bases, and 7 bases lay between the germline ends.

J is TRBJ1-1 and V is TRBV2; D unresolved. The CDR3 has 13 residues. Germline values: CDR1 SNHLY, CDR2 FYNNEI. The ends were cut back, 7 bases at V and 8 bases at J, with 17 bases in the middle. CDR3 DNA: TGTGCCAGCACCGCCGGGCCTTTAAGGGAAGCTTTCTTT. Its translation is CASTAGPLREAFF.

The CDR3 coding sequence is TGTGCCAGCTCACCACCAGGTATTAATGAAAAACTGTTTTTT. Protein product: CASSPPGINEKLFF. V and J are TRBV18 and TRBJ1-4; D not certain. Trimming removed 0 bases from V and 4 bases from J, with 6 bases in between. The CDR3 is made up of 14 amino acids. Germline loops: CDR1 KGHSH, CDR2 LQKENI.

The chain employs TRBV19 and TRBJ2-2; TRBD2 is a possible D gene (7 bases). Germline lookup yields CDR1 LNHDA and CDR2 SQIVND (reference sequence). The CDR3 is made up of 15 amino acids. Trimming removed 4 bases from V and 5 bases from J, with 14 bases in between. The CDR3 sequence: CASSTRRGGTGELFF. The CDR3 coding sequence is TGTGCCAGTAGTACCCGAAGGGGGGGGACCGGGGAGCTGTTTTTT.

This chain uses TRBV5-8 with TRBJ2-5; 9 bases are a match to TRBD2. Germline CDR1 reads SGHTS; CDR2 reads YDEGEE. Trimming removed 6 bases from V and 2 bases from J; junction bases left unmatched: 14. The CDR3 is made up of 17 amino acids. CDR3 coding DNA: TGTGCCAGCAACTGGGGTAGCGGGGGTCCTAGTCAAGAGACCCAGTACTTC. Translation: CASNWGSGGPSQETQYF.

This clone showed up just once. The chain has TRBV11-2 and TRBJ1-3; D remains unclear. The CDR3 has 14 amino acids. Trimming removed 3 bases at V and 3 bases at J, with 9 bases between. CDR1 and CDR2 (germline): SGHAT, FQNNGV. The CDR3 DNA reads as TGTGCCAGCAGCTTTCAAGTGATTGGAAACACCATATATTTT. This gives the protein CASSFQVIGNTIYF. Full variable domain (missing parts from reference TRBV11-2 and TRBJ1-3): EAGVAQSPRYKIIEKRQSVAFWCNPISGHATLYWYQQILGQGPKLLIQFQNNGVVDDSQLPKDRFSAERLKGVDSTLKIQPAKLEDSAVYLCASSFQVIGNTIYFGEGSWLTVV.

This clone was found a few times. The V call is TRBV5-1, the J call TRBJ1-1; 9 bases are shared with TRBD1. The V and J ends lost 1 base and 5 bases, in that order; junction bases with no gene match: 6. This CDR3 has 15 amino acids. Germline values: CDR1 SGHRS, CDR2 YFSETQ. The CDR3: CASSLLGQGLTEAFF. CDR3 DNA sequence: TGCGCCAGCAGCTTGTTGGGACAGGGATTGACTGAAGCTTTCTTT. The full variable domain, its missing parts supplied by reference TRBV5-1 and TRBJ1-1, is KAGVTQTPRYLIKTRGQQVTLSCSPISGHRSVSWYQQTPGQGLQFLFEYFSETQRNKGNFPGRFSGRQFSNSRSEMNVSTLELGDSALYLCASSLLGQGLTEAFFGQGTRLTVV.

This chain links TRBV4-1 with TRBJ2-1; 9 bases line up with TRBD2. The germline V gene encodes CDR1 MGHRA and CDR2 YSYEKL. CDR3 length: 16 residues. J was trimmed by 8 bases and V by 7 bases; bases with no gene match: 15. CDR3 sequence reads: CASTETPSGGYDEQFF. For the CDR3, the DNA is TGCGCCAGCACGGAGACGCCGAGCGGGGGGTATGATGAGCAGTTCTTC.

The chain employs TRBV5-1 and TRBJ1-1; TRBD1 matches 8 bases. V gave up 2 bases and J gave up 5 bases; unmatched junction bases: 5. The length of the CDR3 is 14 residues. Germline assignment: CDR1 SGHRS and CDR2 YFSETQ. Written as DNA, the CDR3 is TGCGCCAGCAGCTTTCCCGACAGGGGAACTGAAGCTTTCTTT. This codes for CASSFPDRGTEAFF. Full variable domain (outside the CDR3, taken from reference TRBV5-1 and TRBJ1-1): KAGVTQTPRYLIKTRGQQVTLSCSPISGHRSVSWYQQTPGQGLQFLFEYFSETQRNKGNFPGRFSGRQFSNSRSEMNVSTLELGDSALYLCASSFPDRGTEAFFGQGTRLTVV.

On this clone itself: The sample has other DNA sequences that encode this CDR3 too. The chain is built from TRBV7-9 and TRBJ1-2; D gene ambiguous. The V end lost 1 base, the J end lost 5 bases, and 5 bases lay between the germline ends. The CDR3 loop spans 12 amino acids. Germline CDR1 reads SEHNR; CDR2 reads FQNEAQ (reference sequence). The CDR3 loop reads CASSLDAYGYTF. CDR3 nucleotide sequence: TGTGCCAGCAGCTTAGACGCTTATGGCTACACCTTC.

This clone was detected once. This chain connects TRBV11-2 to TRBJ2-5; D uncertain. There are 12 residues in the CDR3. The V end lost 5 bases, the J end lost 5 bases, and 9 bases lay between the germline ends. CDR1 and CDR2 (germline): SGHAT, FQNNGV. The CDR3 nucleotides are TGTGCCAGCAGCCGGGCGATCGAGACCCAGTACTTC. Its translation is CASSRAIETQYF.

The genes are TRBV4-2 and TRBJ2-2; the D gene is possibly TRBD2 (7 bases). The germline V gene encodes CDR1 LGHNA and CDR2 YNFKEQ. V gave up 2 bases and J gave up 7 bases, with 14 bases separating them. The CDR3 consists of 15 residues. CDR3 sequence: CASSQLHREGGELFF. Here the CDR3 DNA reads TGTGCCAGCAGCCAACTTCACAGGGAGGGCGGGGAGCTGTTTTTT.

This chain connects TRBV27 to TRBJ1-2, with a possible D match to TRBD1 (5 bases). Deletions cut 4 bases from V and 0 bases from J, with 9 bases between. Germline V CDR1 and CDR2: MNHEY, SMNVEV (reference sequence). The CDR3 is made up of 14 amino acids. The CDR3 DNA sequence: TGTGCCAGCAGTTCCCGGGACTCTAACTATGGCTACACCTTC. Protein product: CASSSRDSNYGYTF.

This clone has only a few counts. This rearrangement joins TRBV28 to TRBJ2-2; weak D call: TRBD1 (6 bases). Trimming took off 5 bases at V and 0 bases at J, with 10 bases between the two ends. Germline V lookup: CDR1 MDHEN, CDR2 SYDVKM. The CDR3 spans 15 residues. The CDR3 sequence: CASSRDTPNTGELFF. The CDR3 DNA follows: TGTGCCAGCAGTAGGGACACTCCGAACACCGGGGAGCTGTTTTTT.

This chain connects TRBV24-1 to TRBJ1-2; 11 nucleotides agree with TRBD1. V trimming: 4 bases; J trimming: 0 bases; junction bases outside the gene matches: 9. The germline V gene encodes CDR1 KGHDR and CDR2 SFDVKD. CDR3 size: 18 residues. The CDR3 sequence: CATSDVPGQGGTNYGYTF. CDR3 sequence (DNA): TGTGCCACCAGTGACGTCCCGGGACAGGGGGGAACTAACTATGGCTACACCTTC.

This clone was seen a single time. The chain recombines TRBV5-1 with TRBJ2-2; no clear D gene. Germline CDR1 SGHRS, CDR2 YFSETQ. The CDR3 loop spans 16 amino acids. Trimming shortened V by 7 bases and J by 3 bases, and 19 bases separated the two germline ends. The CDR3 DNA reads TGCGCCAGCGGCGATTTTCCAGTCAGCGACACCGGGGAGCTGTTTTTT. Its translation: CASGDFPVSDTGELFF.

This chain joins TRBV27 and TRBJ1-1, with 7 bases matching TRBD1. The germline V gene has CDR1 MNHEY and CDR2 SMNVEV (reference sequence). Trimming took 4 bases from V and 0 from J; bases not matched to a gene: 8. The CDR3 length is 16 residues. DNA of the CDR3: TGTGCCAGCAGTTCCGGACAGGAGATCATGAACACTGAAGCTTTCTTT. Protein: CASSSGQEIMNTEAFF.

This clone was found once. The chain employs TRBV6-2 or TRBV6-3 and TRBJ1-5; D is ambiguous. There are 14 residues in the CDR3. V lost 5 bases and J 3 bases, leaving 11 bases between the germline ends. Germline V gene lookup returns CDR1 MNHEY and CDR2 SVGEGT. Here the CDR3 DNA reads TGTGCCAGCAGTCTCTCCCAGATCAATCAGCCCCAGCATTTT. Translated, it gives CASSLSQINQPQHF.